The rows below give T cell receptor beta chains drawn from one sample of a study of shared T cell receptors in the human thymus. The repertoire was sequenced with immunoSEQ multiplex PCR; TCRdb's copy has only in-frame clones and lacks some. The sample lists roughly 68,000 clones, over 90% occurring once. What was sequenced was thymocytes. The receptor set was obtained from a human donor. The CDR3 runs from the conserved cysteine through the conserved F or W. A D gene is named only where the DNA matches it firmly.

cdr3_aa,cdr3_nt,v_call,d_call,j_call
CSDIEADTQYF,TGCAGTGACATAGAGGCAGATACGCAGTATTTT,TRBV20-1,NA,TRBJ2-3
CASSNRDRGLMDTEAFF,TGTGCCAGCAGCAACCGGGACAGGGGCCTAATGGACACTGAAGCTTTCTTT,TRBV7-2,TRBD1,TRBJ1-1
CAVGHREGKGYTF,TGTGCCGTCGGACACAGGGAGGGTAAAGGCTACACCTTC,TRBV10-3,NA,TRBJ1-2
CASSLGNTTNEKLFF,TGTGCCAGCAGCTTAGGAAATACAACTAATGAAAAACTGTTTTTT,TRBV7-9,NA,TRBJ1-4
CASSVAGFNYGYTF,TGTGCCAGCAGTGTGGCAGGGTTTAACTATGGCTACACCTTC,TRBV6-1,NA,TRBJ1-2
CASSLTPPGTGYYHKNIQYF,TGCGCCAGCAGCTTGACTCCACCCGGGACAGGGTATTATCACAAAAACATTCAGTACTTC,TRBV5-1,TRBD1,TRBJ2-4
CASRTPAPREFF,TGTGCCAGCAGAACTCCCGCCCCTAGGGAGTTCTTC,TRBV6-1,NA,TRBJ2-1
CATRTSGRDTQYF,TGTGCCACCAGGACTAGCGGGCGAGATACGCAGTATTTT,TRBV19,TRBD2,TRBJ2-3
CASSSTVPYNEQFF,TGTGCCAGCAGTTCTACAGTACCCTACAATGAGCAGTTCTTC,TRBV28,NA,TRBJ2-1
CASGLFQPGSGNTIYF,TGTGCTAGTGGTTTGTTCCAGCCAGGCTCTGGAAACACCATATATTTT,TRBV12-5,NA,TRBJ1-3
CASSQKTGRSPPLHF,TGTGCCAGCAGCCAAAAGACAGGGCGGTCACCACCCCTCCACTTT,TRBV4-2,TRBD1,TRBJ1-6
CASSLDPGHGGAFF,TGTGCCAGCAGCTTAGATCCGGGGCATGGGGGGGCTTTCTTT,TRBV7-9,NA,TRBJ1-1
CASSPRTSTDTQYF,TGTGCCAGCAGTCCCAGGACTAGCACAGATACGCAGTATTTT,TRBV28,NA,TRBJ2-3
CASSPRGASTDTQYF,TGTGCCAGCAGTCCCCGGGGGGCGAGTACAGATACGCAGTATTTT,TRBV6-4,NA,TRBJ2-3
CASSVAEGDNYGYTF,TGTGCCAGCAGCGTAGCGGAAGGGGATAACTATGGCTACACCTTC,TRBV9,NA,TRBJ1-2
CASSLARVHEQYF,TGTGCCAGCAGCTTAGCGAGGGTCCACGAGCAGTACTTC,TRBV7-9,NA,TRBJ2-7
CSVVGRGRGRLRSGLSGYTF,TGCAGCGTTGTAGGTCGCGGGCGGGGTAGGTTGAGGAGCGGGCTTTCAGGCTACACCTTC,TRBV29-1,NA,TRBJ1-2
CASSLALVESGGYTF,TGTGCCAGCAGCTTAGCCCTCGTAGAATCCGGCGGCTACACCTTC,TRBV7-9,NA,TRBJ1-2
CASRGRTGGLNEQFF,TGCGCCAGCAGGGGGAGGACAGGGGGTTTGAATGAGCAGTTCTTC,TRBV4-3,TRBD1,TRBJ2-1
CASSPPPSVALTTNEKLFF,TGTGCCAGCTCACCACCCCCTTCGGTGGCCCTAACAACTAATGAAAAACTGTTTTTT,TRBV18,NA,TRBJ1-4
CASSQDLAGGLSTDTQYF,TGCGCCAGCAGCCAAGACCTAGCGGGGGGGCTTAGCACAGATACGCAGTATTTT,TRBV4-1,TRBD2,TRBJ2-3
CASSLGKSSYEQYF,TGTGCCAGCAGTCTTGGCAAGAGCTCCTACGAGCAGTACTTC,TRBV6-1,NA,TRBJ2-7
CATSRVGAGTDTQYF,TGTGCCACCAGCAGAGTGGGGGCGGGGACAGATACGCAGTATTTT,TRBV15,NA,TRBJ2-3
CASSSEKRNRGDTEAFF,TGTGCCAGCAGCTCCGAAAAGAGGAACAGGGGGGACACTGAAGCTTTCTTT,TRBV7-7,TRBD1,TRBJ1-1
CASSPQRWTHSNQPQHF,TGTGCCAGCAGTCCGCAGAGGTGGACCCATAGCAATCAGCCCCAGCATTTT,TRBV27,NA,TRBJ1-5
CASSCDREIHTEAFF,TGCGCCAGCAGCTGTGACAGGGAAATTCACACTGAAGCTTTCTTT,TRBV4-3,TRBD1,TRBJ1-1
CASSEDGTGRAGNTIYF,TGTGCCAGCAGTGAAGACGGGACAGGGAGGGCTGGAAACACCATATATTTT,TRBV6-1,TRBD1,TRBJ1-3
CASSQPRQGHNYGYTF,TGCGCCAGCAGCCAACCTCGACAGGGCCATAACTATGGCTACACCTTC,TRBV4-1,TRBD1,TRBJ1-2